A single sample is the source of the 16 T cell receptor beta chains below, sequenced in a study of T cells expressing NK-cell markers. Reanalyzing the 5' RACE reads, TCRdb keeps one entry per CDR3 protein, without DNA. Recorded here are 450,000 to 600,000 distinct CDR3 sequences; the top ten clones represent roughly 3.6%. Sequencing was performed on blood T cells: a sorted CD56 or NKG2C T cell subset, CD4+ or CD8+ T cells, or bulk PBMC T cells (not recorded which). The receptors stem from a man aged 18 to 30 in good health.

This chain links TRBV5-4 with TRBJ2-3; TCRdb outputs TRBD1, but without DNA this stays unchecked. The CDR3 loop spans 16 amino acids. The V gene's germline CDR1 is SGHNT and CDR2 YYREEE (reference sequence). The CDR3 is CASSPPRAGPTDTQYF.

This chain connects TRBV18 to TRBJ2-2. The CDR3 consists of 15 residues. Germline-derived CDR1 and CDR2 are KGHSH and LQKENI. The CDR3 reads CASSPRKGRDGELFF.

This chain joins TRBV10-3 and TRBJ2-5; TCRdb names TRBD2, which stays unverified in the absence of DNA. The germline gives CDR1 ENHRY, CDR2 SYGVKD. This CDR3 is built from 15 residues. CDR3 region: CAISGAGDRLETQYF.

The V call is TRBV12-3 or TRBV12-4, the J call TRBJ2-1; the D call of TRBD2 rests on TCRdb alone, since no DNA is present to check it. The CDR3 has 17 residues. The CDR3 is CASSLSQGLAVSNEQFF.

The chain employs TRBV10-3 and TRBJ2-2; TCRdb's D call, TRBD1, is unchecked because there is no DNA. The CDR3 length is 15 residues. The germline V gene encodes CDR1 ENHRY and CDR2 SYGVKD. The CDR3 reads CAISEPLGATGELFF.

V gene TRBV4-2 combines with J gene TRBJ2-1; the TRBD2 assignment by TCRdb is unverifiable without DNA. This CDR3 contains 12 residues. CDR1 and CDR2 (germline): LGHNA, YNFKEQ. The CDR3 sequence: CASGPLAGEQFF.

This chain uses TRBV3-1 with TRBJ1-1. Germline CDR1 and CDR2: LGHDT and YNNKEL (reference sequence). The length of the CDR3 is 15 residues. The CDR3 loop is CASSQVYQRNTEAFF.

The genes are TRBV7-2 and TRBJ2-5; without DNA, the TCRdb call of TRBD1 cannot be checked. CDR3 length: 14 residues. Germline CDR1 reads SGHTA; CDR2 reads FQGNSA. CDR3 amino acids: CASSHRASRETQYF.

The rearrangement joins TRBV27 to TRBJ2-5; lacking DNA, the TRBD1 call made by TCRdb goes unchecked. The CDR3 totals 14 residues. Germline loops: CDR1 MNHEY, CDR2 SMNVEV (reference sequence). CDR3 in amino acids: CASRKGGAGETQYF.

The chain links TRBV7-2 to TRBJ1-5. Germline assignment: CDR1 SGHTA and CDR2 FQGNSA. CDR3 size: 14 residues. The CDR3 reads CASSLAVASGPQHF. Complete variable domain (other parts from reference TRBV7-2 and TRBJ1-5): GAGVSQSPSNKVTEKGKDVELRCDPISGHTALYWYRQSLGQGLEFLIYFQGNSAPDKSGLPSDRFSAERTGGSVSTLTIQRTQQEDSAVYLCASSLAVASGPQHFGDGTRLSIL.

The V gene is TRBV4-2, the J gene TRBJ2-1; TCRdb proposes TRBD2, but this gene call is untestable without DNA. The CDR3 is made up of 18 amino acids. Germline V CDR1 and CDR2: LGHNA, YNFKEQ. The CDR3 sequence is CASSPRGTSGRRGGEQFF.

This sequence joins TRBV12-3 or TRBV12-4 and TRBJ2-1; there is no DNA to check the TCRdb D call of TRBD2. The CDR3 is 14 residues long. CDR3 protein: CATEGPTTYNEQFF.

This chain links TRBV4-3 with TRBJ2-1. The CDR3 is 16 amino acids. The V gene's germline CDR1 is LGHNA and CDR2 YSLEER. CDR3 amino acids: CASSQDLGTRHNEQFF.

This sequence joins TRBV12-3 or TRBV12-4 and TRBJ2-3; checking the TCRdb D call of TRBD2 is not possible without DNA. This CDR3 has 17 residues. The CDR3 sequence: CASSLRGASGSTDTQYF.

CDR3 in amino acids: CASSQSGGEQFF. J is TRBJ2-1 and V is TRBV3-1; TCRdb's D call of TRBD2 is untestable without DNA. Germline CDR1 and CDR2: LGHDT and YNNKEL (reference sequence). The CDR3 runs 12 residues.

The chain recombines TRBV5-1 with TRBJ2-2; lacking DNA, the TRBD1 call made by TCRdb goes unchecked. Germline CDR1 reads SGHRS; CDR2 reads YFSETQ. The CDR3 spans 17 residues. The CDR3 here is CASSLLTGRVGTGELFF.